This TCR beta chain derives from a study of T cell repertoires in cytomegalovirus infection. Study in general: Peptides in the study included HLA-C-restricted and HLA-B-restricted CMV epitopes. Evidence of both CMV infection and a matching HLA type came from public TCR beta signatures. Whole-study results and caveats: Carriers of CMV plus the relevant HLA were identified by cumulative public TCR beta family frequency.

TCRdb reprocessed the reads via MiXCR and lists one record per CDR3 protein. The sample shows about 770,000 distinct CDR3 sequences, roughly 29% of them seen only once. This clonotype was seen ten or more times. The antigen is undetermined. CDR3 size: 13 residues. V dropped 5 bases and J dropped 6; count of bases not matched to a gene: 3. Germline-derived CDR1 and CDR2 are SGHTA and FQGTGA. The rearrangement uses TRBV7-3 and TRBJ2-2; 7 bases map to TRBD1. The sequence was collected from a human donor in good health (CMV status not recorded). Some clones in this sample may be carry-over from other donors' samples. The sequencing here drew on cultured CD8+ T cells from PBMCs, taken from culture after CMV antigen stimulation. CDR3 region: CASSDTGAGELFF. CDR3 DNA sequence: TGTGCCAGCAGCGACACAGGGGCCGGGGAGCTGTTTTTT.